This passage covers 19 T cell receptor beta chains from one sample sequenced in a study of blood T cell repertoires in COVID-19 (dated by TCRdb to between 2020 and 2021). The library was made by the immunoSEQ multiplex PCR assay. TCRdb obtained this table from immuneACCESS and retained in-frame rearrangements with V and J assigned. These tables miss some clones; where compared with another copy, unresolved V genes account for less than half of the shortfall, and the remainder is unexplained. The sample profile shows over 250,000 clones; around 90% of them were found once. Less than 2.5% of the sample comes from the top ten. Sequencing was carried out using peripheral blood. The receptor set was obtained from a man aged 45-65 years with acute or convalescent COVID-19.

J is TRBJ1-1 and V is TRBV14; D gene unclear. The CDR3 contains 13 residues. Germline CDR1 reads SGHDN; CDR2 reads FVKESK. Trimming stripped 4 bases from V and 6 bases from J, with 12 bases between. DNA for the CDR3: TGTGCCAGCAGCCGCGGGAACGGGGCTGAAGCTTTCTTT. Translating gives CASSRGNGAEAFF.

The chain links TRBV19 to TRBJ2-2; D perhaps matches TRBD2 (5 bases). Trimming cost V 7 bases and J 6 bases, with 15 bases left between them. The CDR3 is made up of 14 amino acids. Germline CDR1 LNHDA, CDR2 SQIVND (reference sequence). The CDR3 loop is CASTRTGVSGELFF. The CDR3 DNA reads TGTGCCAGTACCCGGACTGGTGTATCCGGGGAGCTGTTTTTT.

This sequence joins TRBV30 and TRBJ2-3, with 7 bases fitting TRBD1. The CDR3 loop spans 13 amino acids. V gave up 3 bases and J gave up 4 bases; unmatched junction bases: 4. Germline loops: CDR1 GTSNPN, CDR2 SVGIG (reference sequence). CDR3 in DNA: TGTGCCTGGAGCGGACAGGCACCAGATACGCAGTATTTT. As protein: CAWSGQAPDTQYF. The full variable domain, rest sourced from reference TRBV30 and TRBJ2-3, is SQTIHQWPATLVQPVGSPLSLECTVEGTSNPNLYWYRQAAGRGLQLLFYSVGIGQISSEVPQNLSASRPQDRQFILSSKKLLLSDSGFYLCAWSGQAPDTQYFGPGTRLTVL.

This chain joins TRBV10-2 and TRBJ2-3, with 7 positions matching TRBD2. The V and J ends lost 6 bases and 6 bases, in that order; junction bases with no gene match: 3. Germline-derived CDR1 and CDR2 are WSHSY and SAAADI. The CDR3 contains 12 residues. Here the CDR3 DNA reads TGCGCCAGCAGGGGGGGGGTGGATACGCAGTATTTT. It yields the protein CASRGGVDTQYF.

Comments on this clone: A read error may account for a junction end that differs from germline. V gene TRBV7-7 combines with J gene TRBJ1-5; D is possibly TRBD1 (5 bases). There are 16 residues in the CDR3. CDR1 is SSHAT and CDR2 is FNYEAQ in the germline V gene (reference sequence). The CDR3 nucleotides read TGTGCTAGCAGCCCAGAAGAAGCGGGGCAGACTCAGCCCCAGCATTTT. Translated, it gives CASSPEEAGQTQPQHF.

The chain is built from TRBV19 and TRBJ2-1; TRBD1 aligns across 7 bases. The CDR3 consists of 15 residues. J lost 3 bases, V lost 1 base, and 3 bases had no gene match. Germline loops: CDR1 LNHDA, CDR2 SQIVND (reference sequence). The CDR3 here is CASSIGQGFYNEQFF. As DNA, the CDR3 is TGTGCCAGTAGTATAGGACAGGGCTTCTACAATGAGCAGTTCTTC.

This rearrangement joins TRBV19 to TRBJ1-5; D call uncertain. The V end lost 4 bases, the J end lost 3 bases, and 13 bases lay between the germline ends. Germline CDR1 is LNHDA and CDR2 is SQIVND (reference sequence). The CDR3 consists of 15 residues. The CDR3 DNA reads TGTGCCAGTAGTACAATAGTGGGAGACAATCAGCCCCAGCATTTT. Residues: CASSTIVGDNQPQHF.

The V call is TRBV19, the J call TRBJ1-6, with a tentative D call TRBD1 (6 bases). The CDR3 contains 13 residues. V lost 7 bases and J 5 bases, leaving 9 bases between the germline ends. Germline lookup yields CDR1 LNHDA and CDR2 SQIVND (reference sequence). The CDR3 nucleotides are TGTGCCAGTACTCGGGACAATAATTCACCCCTCCACTTT. Its protein product is CASTRDNNSPLHF.

Here the CDR3 reads CASAQVSGANVLTF. CDR3 sequence (DNA): TGCGCCAGCGCACAGGTCTCTGGGGCCAACGTCCTGACTTTC. The chain links TRBV5-1 to TRBJ2-6; a weak D match, TRBD1 (5 bases). The CDR3 has 14 residues. Germline V lookup: CDR1 SGHRS, CDR2 YFSETQ. Trimming stripped 7 bases from V and 0 bases from J, with 8 bases between.

V usage is TRBV2 and J usage is TRBJ1-6; TRBD1 agrees at 8 bases. CDR3 length equals 14 residues. From germline, CDR1 is SNHLY and CDR2 FYNNEI. Trimming removed 7 bases from V and 7 bases from J; junction bases left unmatched: 6. The CDR3 nucleotides read TGTGCCAGCAACGAGGGACAGGTCAATTCACCCCTCCACTTT. Amino acids: CASNEGQVNSPLHF.

The CDR3 sequence is CASPEEARGETQYF. The CDR3 DNA follows: TGTGCCAGCCCCGAGGAAGCCAGGGGGGAGACCCAGTACTTC. V is TRBV6-4 and J is TRBJ2-5, with 7 bases aligning to TRBD1. The V and J ends lost 8 bases and 5 bases, in that order; junction bases with no gene match: 11. There are 14 residues in the CDR3. Germline CDR1 is MRHNA and CDR2 is SNTAGT.

A note on this clone: This sample includes further DNA sequences coding for the same CDR3. The V and J genes are TRBV3-1 (or the pseudogene TRBV3-2) and TRBJ1-6, with D unclear. V lost 0 bases to trimming and J lost 7 bases, with 4 bases between them. From germline, CDR1 is LGHDT and CDR2 YNNKEL (reference sequence). This CDR3 is built from 13 residues. CDR3 loop: CASSQDGNSPLHF. As DNA, the CDR3 is TGTGCCAGCAGCCAAGACGGGAATTCACCCCTCCACTTT.

The chain is built from TRBV3-1 (or the pseudogene TRBV3-2) and TRBJ2-3; TRBD2 agrees at 12 bases. With 4 bases clipped from V and 2 bases from J, the junction kept 4 bases outside the gene matches. CDR1 and CDR2 (germline): LGHDT, YNNKEL (reference sequence). This CDR3 comprises 16 residues. In nucleotides, the CDR3 is TGTGCCAGCAGCCCTCTAGCGGGGGGGAACACAGATACGCAGTATTTT. This gives the protein CASSPLAGGNTDTQYF.

This chain connects TRBV6-5 to TRBJ1-4; D is undetermined. V was clipped by 0 bases and J by 8 bases, with 16 bases between them. The germline V gene has CDR1 MNHEY and CDR2 SVGAGI. The CDR3 contains 16 residues. The DNA of the CDR3 is TGTGCCAGCAGTTACTCCCCGAACGCCGGTAAAGAAAAACTGTTTTTT. Its translation is CASSYSPNAGKEKLFF.

This clone was recorded a few times. The V and J genes are TRBV7-6 and TRBJ2-3; 7 bases agree with TRBD1. V lost 3 bases, J lost 2 bases, and 8 bases stayed unmatched. The germline gives CDR1 SGHVS, CDR2 FNYEAQ. The CDR3 is made up of 16 amino acids. CDR3 residues: CASSFRQGGFTDTQYF. The CDR3 DNA reads as TGTGCCAGCAGCTTCCGACAGGGCGGATTCACAGATACGCAGTATTTT.

The chain couples TRBV2 to TRBJ2-5; 10 bases are a match to TRBD1. J was trimmed by 6 bases and V by 3 bases; bases with no gene match: 4. This CDR3 contains 14 residues. Germline CDR1 and CDR2: SNHLY and FYNNEI. CDR3 nucleotide sequence: TGTGCCAGCAGTGACAGGACAGGGGGAAAGACCCAGTACTTC. It encodes CASSDRTGGKTQYF.

This chain links TRBV30 with TRBJ1-3; D remains ambiguous. The CDR3 has 12 amino acids. Trimming shortened V by 3 bases and J by 4 bases, and 7 bases separated the two germline ends. Germline V gene lookup returns CDR1 GTSNPN and CDR2 SVGIG (reference sequence). CDR3 in DNA: TGTGCCTGGAGCCGGGAGGGAAACACCATATATTTT. Translating gives CAWSREGNTIYF.

The chain employs TRBV12-3 or TRBV12-4 and TRBJ1-2; D possibly corresponds to TRBD1 (5 bases). V was pared by 7 bases and J by 2 bases, with 11 bases between. The CDR3 consists of 13 residues. For the CDR3, the DNA is TGTGCCAGCACTGTGACAGTAAACTATGGCTACACCTTC. Translating gives CASTVTVNYGYTF.

The chain is built from TRBV12-3 or TRBV12-4 and TRBJ1-5, with D possibly being TRBD1 (5 bases). The CDR3 covers 13 residues. V dropped 2 bases and J dropped 7 bases, with 9 bases sitting between them. CDR3 in DNA: TGTGCCAGCAGTTTAAAAGGGGTACAGCCCCAGCATTTT. Translation gives CASSLKGVQPQHF.